This TCR beta chain was identified during a study of cytomegalovirus exposure and HLA in healthy donors. Notes on the study in general: In most subjects, TCR beta sequences reportedly gave accurate predictions of HLA-A and HLA-B alleles.

This clone was seen a handful of times. The antigen is not known. One junction end disagrees with the germline gene, perhaps due to a read error. The PCR was carried out with 60 Vbeta primers and 13 Jbeta primers. Measured with immunoSEQ multiplex PCR; TCRdb has only the in-frame clones, and not every one. Of around 150,000 clones detected, 75% to 85% appear once; the ten largest clones hold around 2.5%. Germline assignment: CDR1 SNHLY and CDR2 FYNNEI. This CDR3 region has 13 residues. Sequenced material: PBMCs. The clonotype originates from a middle-aged man in good health and CMV-seronegative. The rearrangement joins TRBV2 to TRBJ2-7; TRBD1 matches at 7 bases. CDR3 nucleotides: TGTGCCAGCAGTGAGGAGACAGGGCGAATTTTTGACTTC. Encoded protein: CASSEETGRIFDF.